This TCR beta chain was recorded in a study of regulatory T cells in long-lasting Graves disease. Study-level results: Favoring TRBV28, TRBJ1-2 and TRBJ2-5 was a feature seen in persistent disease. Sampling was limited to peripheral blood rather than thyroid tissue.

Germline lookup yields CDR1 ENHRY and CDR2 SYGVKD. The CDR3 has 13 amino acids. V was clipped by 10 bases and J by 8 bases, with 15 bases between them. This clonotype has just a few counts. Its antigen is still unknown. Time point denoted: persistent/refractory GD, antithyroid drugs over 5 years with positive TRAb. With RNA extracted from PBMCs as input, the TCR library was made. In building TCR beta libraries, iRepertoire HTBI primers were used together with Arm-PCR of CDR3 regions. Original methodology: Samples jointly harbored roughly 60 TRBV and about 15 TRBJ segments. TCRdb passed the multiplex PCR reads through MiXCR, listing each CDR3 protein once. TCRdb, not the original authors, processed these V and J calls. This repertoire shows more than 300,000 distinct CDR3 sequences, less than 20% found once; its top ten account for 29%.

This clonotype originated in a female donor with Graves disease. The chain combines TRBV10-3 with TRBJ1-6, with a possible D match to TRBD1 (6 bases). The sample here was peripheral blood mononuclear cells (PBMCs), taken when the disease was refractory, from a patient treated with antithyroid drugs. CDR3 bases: TGTGCCAACCTACAGGGTGTTGATTCACCCCTCCACTTT. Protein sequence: CANLQGVDSPLHF.